The clone carrying this TCR beta chain is a singleton in its sample. Antigen: not known. The entry originates in a study of CD8+CD57+ T cells in acquired aplastic anemia. Turning to the study itself: An average of roughly 3.2 ug of DNA was obtained from sorted CD4+ and CD8+ cells. General study findings and limits: Patients did not significantly differ from controls in CD8+ Simpson's diversity. Patients had roughly 31 CD8+ CDR3 sequences in common with controls (the shared set).

The junction had 9 bases not matched to a gene; V was cut back by 7 bases and J by 2 bases. The CDR3 is made up of 15 amino acids. Germline values: CDR1 SNHLY, CDR2 FYNNEI. Researchers used genomic DNA as the template to profile TCR beta VDJ and CDR3. MiXCR, run by TCRdb on the reads, gives a single entry per CDR3 protein. The table records over 40,000 distinct CDR3 sequences, 70% to 80% of them present only once. J is TRBJ2-3 and V is TRBV2; 7 bases map to TRBD1. The sequence was collected from a human donor in good health, serving as a control. The sample consisted of sorted CD4+, CD8+, or CD8+CD57+ T cells (not recorded which) from PBMCs. The CDR3: CASNCRQGNTDTQYF. The CDR3 nucleotides read TGTGCCAGCAACTGCCGACAGGGAAACACAGATACGCAGTATTTT. Based on the CDR3 plus reference TRBV2 and TRBJ2-3, the full variable domain is EPEVTQTPSHQVTQMGQEVILRCVPISNHLYFYWYRQILGQKVEFLVSFYNNEISEKSEIFDDQFSVERPDGSNFTLKIRSTKLEDSAMYFCASNCRQGNTDTQYFGPGTRLTVL.